These T cell receptor beta chains were read from a single sample in a study of regulatory T cells in long-lasting Graves disease. Each CDR3 protein is one row after TCRdb ran MiXCR on the multiplex PCR reads. The data contain 400,000 to 550,000 distinct CDR3 sequences, about 17% of them seen just once; the ten biggest clones take up around 23%. These data are also associated with another study on T cells in Graves' hyperthyroidism and ophthalmopathy.

The specimen was peripheral blood mononuclear cells (PBMCs), collected at new diagnosis, from a patient treated with antithyroid drugs. The source of these receptors is a young woman with Graves disease. CDR3s include the opening cysteine and the closing phenylalanine or tryptophan. D genes are given only for firm matches. A row's size may be missing; if present it is once, few, many or a size class.

NA	TRBV20-1	few	TRBJ2-1	13	CSARRLLNNEQFF	TGCAGTGCTAGGAGGCTACTAAACAATGAGCAGTTCTTC
TRBD2	TRBV4-2	NA	TRBJ2-1	21	CASSQGFGLAGVGGSYNEQFF	TGTGCCAGCAGCCAAGGTTTCGGACTAGCGGGAGTAGGGGGCTCCTACAATGAGCAGTTCTTC
NA	TRBV4-1	few	TRBJ2-7	15	CASSPLRDTRYEQYF	TGCGCCAGCAGTCCCCTCCGGGACACCCGCTACGAGCAGTACTTC
TRBD2	TRBV7-9	NA	TRBJ2-1	16	CASSLVLLAGGNEQFF	TGTGCCAGCAGCTTAGTTTTACTAGCGGGAGGCAATGAGCAGTTCTTC
NA	TRBV19	NA	TRBJ1-2	13	CASSMAGAQGYTF	TGTGCCAGTAGTATGGCAGGGGCGCAGGGCTACACCTTC
TRBD2	TRBV6-2/TRBV6-3	many	TRBJ2-7	15	CASRGSGSNPYEQYF	TGTGCCAGCAGAGGTAGCGGGAGTAATCCGTACGAGCAGTACTTC
NA	TRBV27	NA	TRBJ1-1	13	CASSRTVRTEAFF	TGTGCCAGCAGTCGGACAGTTCGCACTGAAGCTTTCTTT
NA	TRBV7-8	NA	TRBJ1-2	14	CASSLDSGPGGYTF	TGTGCCAGCAGCTTAGATTCAGGGCCGGGTGGCTACACCTTC
NA	TRBV3-1	many	TRBJ1-1	13	CASSQGMNTEAFF	TGTGCCAGCAGCCAAGGAATGAACACTGAAGCTTTCTTT
TRBD1	TRBV19	few	TRBJ1-2	14	CASSIQGANYGYTF	TGTGCCAGTAGTATACAGGGGGCTAACTATGGCTACACCTTC
TRBD1	TRBV7-9	many	TRBJ2-1	17	CASSPGPGTGGIGEQFF	TGTGCCAGCAGCCCAGGACCCGGGACAGGGGGGATTGGTGAGCAGTTCTTC
NA	TRBV9	NA	TRBJ1-1	14	CASSSSTARGEAFF	TGTGCCAGCAGCTCATCGACAGCCCGTGGGGAAGCTTTCTTT
TRBD1	TRBV30	many	TRBJ1-2	14	CAWSVGQGVYGYTF	TGTGCCTGGAGTGTTGGACAGGGGGTCTATGGCTACACCTTC
NA	TRBV7-2	many	TRBJ1-1	13	CASSQITGAEAFF	TGTGCCAGCAGCCAAATAACGGGGGCTGAAGCTTTCTTT
TRBD2	TRBV12-3/TRBV12-4	many	TRBJ2-1	15	CASTHSGRAGYEQFF	TGTGCCAGCACCCATAGCGGGAGGGCGGGCTATGAGCAGTTCTTC
NA	TRBV7-2	few	TRBJ2-6	14	CASSSVAGANVLTF	TGTGCCAGCAGCTCCGTGGCTGGGGCCAACGTCCTGACTTTC
TRBD1	TRBV2	NA	TRBJ2-6	17	CASSPGQGLSGSNVLTF	TGTGCCAGCAGTCCGGGACAGGGGCTCTCTGGGTCCAACGTCCTGACTTTC
TRBD1	TRBV27	NA	TRBJ2-7	14	CASRSEGTAYEQYF	TGTGCCAGCAGATCGGAAGGGACAGCCTACGAGCAGTACTTC
TRBD2	TRBV24-1	many	TRBJ2-5	17	CATSDSKLAGGPETQYF	TGTGCCACCAGTGATTCCAAACTAGCGGGAGGGCCAGAGACCCAGTACTTC
NA	TRBV6-8	many	TRBJ2-7	11	CAIAGVYEQYF	TGTGCCATCGCAGGGGTCTACGAGCAGTACTTC
TRBD2	TRBV19	few	TRBJ2-1	16	CASRTSGTSGRGEQFF	TGTGCCAGTAGAACTTCCGGGACTAGCGGGAGGGGCGAGCAGTTCTTC
NA	TRBV12-3/TRBV12-4	many	TRBJ1-2	13	CASSSEPRYGYTF	TGTGCCAGCAGTTCTGAGCCACGCTATGGCTACACCTTC
NA	TRBV20-1	NA	TRBJ1-5	16	CSAKNTRAADNQPQHF	TGCAGTGCCAAAAACACCAGGGCCGCTGACAATCAGCCCCAGCATTTT
NA	TRBV12-5	NA	TRBJ2-2	14	CASGHGLNTGELFF	TGTGCTAGTGGTCACGGACTCAACACCGGGGAGCTGTTTTTT
TRBD1	TRBV5-1	NA	TRBJ2-7	16	CASSLDRTGLSYEQYF	TGCGCCAGCAGCTTGGATCGGACAGGGCTCTCCTACGAGCAGTACTTC
NA	TRBV2	many	TRBJ1-1	16	CASRDRTGTMNTEAFF	TGTGCCAGCAGAGACCGTACCGGGACCATGAACACTGAAGCTTTCTTT
NA	TRBV15	few	TRBJ2-1	16	CATSRETGLVGNEQFF	TGTGCCACCAGCAGAGAGACGGGGTTGGTAGGTAATGAGCAGTTCTTC
TRBD1	TRBV30	many	TRBJ1-5	13	CAWGRRDSQPQHF	TGTGCCTGGGGCCGCCGGGACAGCCAGCCCCAGCATTTT
NA	TRBV7-8	many	TRBJ1-1	15	CASSRLAGMNTEAFF	TGTGCCAGCAGCCGACTTGCGGGGATGAACACTGAAGCTTTCTTT
NA	TRBV12-5	many	TRBJ1-1	13	CASGLGSDTEAFF	TGTGCTAGTGGTTTGGGATCGGACACTGAAGCTTTCTTT
NA	TRBV9	many	TRBJ2-7	14	CASSAALSSYEQYF	TGTGCCAGCAGCGCCGCCCTGAGCTCCTACGAGCAGTACTTC
TRBD2	TRBV12-3/TRBV12-4	NA	TRBJ2-2	14	CASCLAGLTGELFF	TGTGCCAGCTGTCTAGCGGGTCTCACCGGGGAGCTGTTTTTT
NA	TRBV4-1	NA	TRBJ2-3	13	CASSQDITDTQYF	TGCGCCAGCAGCCAAGACATCACAGATACGCAGTATTTT
TRBD1	TRBV30	NA	TRBJ1-4	15	CAWTPTGGLGEKLFF	TGTGCCTGGACTCCGACAGGGGGCCTAGGAGAAAAACTGTTTTTT
NA	TRBV25-1	NA	TRBJ2-4	18	CASSESRTQTLAKNIQYF	TGTGCCAGCAGTGAATCTCGGACACAAACTCTAGCCAAAAACATTCAGTACTTC
NA	TRBV6-1	many	TRBJ2-2	14	CASSLEGVTGELFF	TGTGCCAGCAGTCTGGAGGGGGTAACCGGGGAGCTGTTTTTT
NA	TRBV5-5	NA	TRBJ1-1	15	CASSSWGSMNTEAFF	TGTGCCAGCAGCTCGTGGGGGAGTATGAACACTGAAGCTTTCTTT
NA	TRBV11-2	many	TRBJ2-5	14	CASSFRGIWETQYF	TGTGCCAGCAGCTTTAGGGGGATCTGGGAGACCCAGTACTTC
TRBD1	TRBV2	many	TRBJ2-5	13	CATMGQGEETQYF	TGTGCCACCATGGGTCAGGGGGAAGAGACCCAGTACTTC
TRBD1	TRBV2	many	TRBJ2-3	15	CASRLQGASTDTQYF	TGTGCCAGCAGATTACAGGGGGCGAGCACAGATACGCAGTATTTT